Listed below are T cell receptor beta chains from one sample, sequenced in a study of siplizumab effects on memory and regulatory T cells. Measured with immunoSEQ multiplex PCR; TCRdb has only the in-frame clones, and not every one. Of fewer than 85,000 clones listed, roughly 94% are singletons. Sequencing was performed on CD8+ T cells sorted from blood. The source of these receptors is a human donor in good health. Both conserved end residues are part of each CDR3. The order of the fields is clone size, V gene, J gene, D gene, CDR3 DNA, CDR3 protein. A D gene is named only where the DNA matches it firmly. Clone size is given for some rows only: seen once, a few or many times, or a class if the clone is expanded.

clone size: -; V gene: TRBV2; J gene: TRBJ2-7; D gene: -; CDR3 DNA: TGTGCCAGCAATTCAGATACCTCCTACGAGCAGTACTTC; CDR3 protein: CASNSDTSYEQYF
clone size: -; V gene: TRBV6-1; J gene: TRBJ2-7; D gene: TRBD2; CDR3 DNA: TGTGCCAGCAGACCTAGCGGAGGCTACGAGCAGTACTTC; CDR3 protein: CASRPSGGYEQYF
clone size: -; V gene: TRBV5-4; J gene: TRBJ2-1; D gene: -; CDR3 DNA: TGTGCCAGCAGTAGTGAAGCAGACGGGGGAAGGTCCTACAATGAGCAGTTCTTC; CDR3 protein: CASSSEADGGRSYNEQFF
clone size: -; V gene: TRBV10-3; J gene: TRBJ2-1; D gene: TRBD2; CDR3 DNA: TGTGCCATCAGTGTTTCTAGCGGGACCTCCTACAATGAGCAGTTCTTC; CDR3 protein: CAISVSSGTSYNEQFF
clone size: once; V gene: TRBV5-1; J gene: TRBJ2-7; D gene: -; CDR3 DNA: TGCGCCAGCAGCCTCTACAGCGGGGGACAGTACGAGCAGTACTTC; CDR3 protein: CASSLYSGGQYEQYF
clone size: -; V gene: TRBV7-9; J gene: TRBJ2-7; D gene: TRBD1; CDR3 DNA: TGTGCCAGCAGCTTATTAGGGGGACAGGGCTCCTACGAGCAGTACTTC; CDR3 protein: CASSLLGGQGSYEQYF
clone size: once; V gene: TRBV19; J gene: TRBJ2-5; D gene: TRBD2; CDR3 DNA: TGTGCCAGTAGCCTAGCGGGGAGAGTGGAGACCCAGTACTTC; CDR3 protein: CASSLAGRVETQYF
clone size: -; V gene: TRBV2; J gene: TRBJ1-3; D gene: -; CDR3 DNA: TGTGCCAGCAGTGAAATTCCCTCCGGCGTCTCTGGAAACACCATATATTTT; CDR3 protein: CASSEIPSGVSGNTIYF
clone size: -; V gene: TRBV6-5; J gene: TRBJ2-3; D gene: -; CDR3 DNA: TGTGCCAGCAGACCATCCCCCTTCGCCGCAGATACGCAGTATTTT; CDR3 protein: CASRPSPFAADTQYF
clone size: -; V gene: TRBV4-1; J gene: TRBJ1-4; D gene: TRBD1; CDR3 DNA: TGCGCCAGCAGCCCAGAGCGGACAGGGGGTTTGGAAAAACTGTTTTTT; CDR3 protein: CASSPERTGGLEKLFF
clone size: -; V gene: TRBV7-9; J gene: TRBJ1-4; D gene: TRBD1; CDR3 DNA: TGTGCCAGCAAGAACCCCGTGGGACAGCTTAATGAAAAACTGTTTTTT; CDR3 protein: CASKNPVGQLNEKLFF
clone size: -; V gene: TRBV7-9; J gene: TRBJ1-4; D gene: TRBD1; CDR3 DNA: TGTGCCAGCAGACCGACGACAGGGGTCGGTGAAAAACTGTTTTTT; CDR3 protein: CASRPTTGVGEKLFF
clone size: -; V gene: TRBV19; J gene: TRBJ2-5; D gene: TRBD2; CDR3 DNA: TGTGCCAGTAGTATAACGGGGACTAGCGGAGAAGAGACCCAGTACTTC; CDR3 protein: CASSITGTSGEETQYF
clone size: -; V gene: TRBV7-9; J gene: TRBJ2-1; D gene: TRBD2; CDR3 DNA: TGTGCCAGCAGCATGCGGACTAGCGGGATGGGCAATGAGCAGTTCTTC; CDR3 protein: CASSMRTSGMGNEQFF
clone size: -; V gene: TRBV12-5; J gene: TRBJ2-2; D gene: -; CDR3 DNA: TGTGCTAGTGGTTCCCCGTCCTACGCGAACACCGGGGAGCTGTTTTTT; CDR3 protein: CASGSPSYANTGELFF
clone size: few; V gene: TRBV11-1; J gene: TRBJ2-1; D gene: TRBD2; CDR3 DNA: TGTGCCAGCAGCATAACCTCACGACTAGCGGGAGTAGGCGAGCAGTTCTTC; CDR3 protein: CASSITSRLAGVGEQFF
clone size: once; V gene: TRBV27; J gene: TRBJ2-7; D gene: -; CDR3 DNA: TGTGCCAGCAGTCCCGGGGAACACTACGAGCAGTACTTC; CDR3 protein: CASSPGEHYEQYF
clone size: -; V gene: TRBV27; J gene: TRBJ2-7; D gene: TRBD2; CDR3 DNA: TGTGCCAGCAGTTCTAATAGCGGGGCCCATAAGCGGGAGCAGTACTTC; CDR3 protein: CASSSNSGAHKREQYF
clone size: once; V gene: TRBV5-6; J gene: TRBJ2-7; D gene: -; CDR3 DNA: TGTGCCAGCAGCGGGGCGGGACAGCGGGGGATCGGCGAGCAGTACTTC; CDR3 protein: CASSGAGQRGIGEQYF
clone size: -; V gene: TRBV5-1; J gene: TRBJ1-2; D gene: -; CDR3 DNA: TGCGCCAGCAGATATGAAGGACTGGGCTATGGCTACACCTTC; CDR3 protein: CASRYEGLGYGYTF
clone size: -; V gene: TRBV4-1; J gene: TRBJ2-3; D gene: -; CDR3 DNA: TGCGCCAGCAGCCTAAAGGCAGATACGCAGTATTTT; CDR3 protein: CASSLKADTQYF
clone size: -; V gene: TRBV7-9; J gene: TRBJ2-1; D gene: -; CDR3 DNA: TGTGCCAGCAGCTTAGCGGTGCGGAATGAGCAGTTCTTC; CDR3 protein: CASSLAVRNEQFF
clone size: -; V gene: TRBV19; J gene: TRBJ2-7; D gene: TRBD1; CDR3 DNA: TGTGCCAGTAGTGTCGAGGGGGCGAATTACGAGCAGTACTTC; CDR3 protein: CASSVEGANYEQYF
clone size: -; V gene: TRBV18; J gene: TRBJ2-3; D gene: -; CDR3 DNA: TGTGCCAGCTCACCAATAGACGCCACAGATACGCAGTATTTT; CDR3 protein: CASSPIDATDTQYF
clone size: -; V gene: TRBV5-1; J gene: TRBJ2-3; D gene: -; CDR3 DNA: TGCGCCAGCAGGGGGAAAGAGGGCCGAGATACGCAGTATTTT; CDR3 protein: CASRGKEGRDTQYF
clone size: -; V gene: TRBV19; J gene: TRBJ1-3; D gene: -; CDR3 DNA: TGTGCCAGTAGTGACGGAAACACCATATATTTT; CDR3 protein: CASSDGNTIYF
clone size: -; V gene: TRBV7-3; J gene: TRBJ2-1; D gene: TRBD1; CDR3 DNA: TGTGCCAGCAGCTCGGGACAGCGAAACAATGAGCAGTTCTTC; CDR3 protein: CASSSGQRNNEQFF
clone size: once; V gene: TRBV9; J gene: TRBJ2-3; D gene: TRBD2; CDR3 DNA: TGTGCCAGCAGCGTAGGACTAGCGGGAGGTGGGTCAGATACGCAGTATTTT; CDR3 protein: CASSVGLAGGGSDTQYF
clone size: -; V gene: TRBV11-2; J gene: TRBJ1-1; D gene: -; CDR3 DNA: TGTGCCAGCAGCTTAGGTGGGGTCGGTGTCGCTGAAGCTTTCTTT; CDR3 protein: CASSLGGVGVAEAFF
clone size: -; V gene: TRBV7-6; J gene: TRBJ1-3; D gene: -; CDR3 DNA: TGTGCCAGCAGCCAGTCACCGAGGGCGTCTGGAAACACCATATATTTT; CDR3 protein: CASSQSPRASGNTIYF
clone size: -; V gene: TRBV7-2; J gene: TRBJ2-3; D gene: -; CDR3 DNA: TGTGCCAGCAGCTTAGAGGCCAGGTCGGCAGATACGCAGTATTTT; CDR3 protein: CASSLEARSADTQYF
clone size: -; V gene: TRBV27; J gene: TRBJ2-7; D gene: TRBD1; CDR3 DNA: TGTGCCAGCAGTTTAGGGGACAGGGGGTCCTACGAGCAGTACTTC; CDR3 protein: CASSLGDRGSYEQYF
clone size: -; V gene: TRBV5-8; J gene: TRBJ2-7; D gene: TRBD1; CDR3 DNA: TGTGCCAGCAGCTTAAGAGGTGCCGGGACAGGGGTCCACGAGCAGTACTTC; CDR3 protein: CASSLRGAGTGVHEQYF
clone size: -; V gene: TRBV7-9; J gene: TRBJ1-2; D gene: -; CDR3 DNA: TGTGCCAGCAGCCCCAAACCGTCGGGGGCTCCCTATGGCTACACCTTC; CDR3 protein: CASSPKPSGAPYGYTF
clone size: -; V gene: TRBV5-1; J gene: TRBJ2-2; D gene: TRBD2; CDR3 DNA: TGCGCCAGCAGCTTGGGGCTAGCGGGGACAGGGGAGCTGTTTTTT; CDR3 protein: CASSLGLAGTGELFF
clone size: once; V gene: TRBV28; J gene: TRBJ1-1; D gene: -; CDR3 DNA: TGTGCCAGCAGTTATACAGTGAACACTGAAGCTTTCTTT; CDR3 protein: CASSYTVNTEAFF
clone size: -; V gene: TRBV27; J gene: TRBJ2-7; D gene: TRBD1; CDR3 DNA: TGTGCCAGCAGTTTATCACAGGGGGCTAGATACGAGCAGTACTTC; CDR3 protein: CASSLSQGARYEQYF
clone size: -; V gene: TRBV5-1; J gene: TRBJ2-3; D gene: TRBD2; CDR3 DNA: TGCGCCAGCAGCACTAGCGGGACATGGGATACGCAGTATTTT; CDR3 protein: CASSTSGTWDTQYF
clone size: -; V gene: TRBV5-1; J gene: TRBJ2-3; D gene: -; CDR3 DNA: TGCGCCAGCAGCCCCTCCGGGACTCTAGGGGCAGATACGCAGTATTTT; CDR3 protein: CASSPSGTLGADTQYF
clone size: -; V gene: TRBV2; J gene: TRBJ1-2; D gene: TRBD1; CDR3 DNA: TGTGCCAGCAGTGAAGGGACAGGATACTATGGCTACACCTTC; CDR3 protein: CASSEGTGYYGYTF
clone size: -; V gene: TRBV5-1; J gene: TRBJ2-2; D gene: -; CDR3 DNA: TGCGCCAGCAGCTTGAACGGGGAGCTGTTTTTT; CDR3 protein: CASSLNGELFF
clone size: -; V gene: TRBV6-5; J gene: TRBJ2-1; D gene: TRBD2; CDR3 DNA: TGTGCCAGCAGTTACGCGACTAGCGGGGGCTACAATGAGCAGTTCTTC; CDR3 protein: CASSYATSGGYNEQFF
clone size: -; V gene: TRBV7-6; J gene: TRBJ2-5; D gene: TRBD2; CDR3 DNA: TGTGCCAGCAGCTACCCGGGCGGTCTAGCGGAGCGGTGGGAGACCCAGTACTTC; CDR3 protein: CASSYPGGLAERWETQYF
clone size: -; V gene: TRBV30; J gene: TRBJ1-5; D gene: TRBD1; CDR3 DNA: TGTGCCTGGGGCGGGACAGGGGCCTCATGGCAGCCCCAGCATTTT; CDR3 protein: CAWGGTGASWQPQHF
clone size: -; V gene: TRBV11-2; J gene: TRBJ2-2; D gene: -; CDR3 DNA: TGTGCCAGCAGCTTAAGGGAGATCTACGGGGAGCTGTTTTTT; CDR3 protein: CASSLREIYGELFF
clone size: -; V gene: TRBV7-6; J gene: TRBJ2-3; D gene: -; CDR3 DNA: TGTGCCAGCAGCTTCGTCTCTAGCAGGCCGGATACGCAGTATTTT; CDR3 protein: CASSFVSSRPDTQYF
clone size: -; V gene: TRBV27; J gene: TRBJ1-4; D gene: -; CDR3 DNA: TGTGCCAGCAGTTTAAATTCGGGAGAAAAACTGTTTTTT; CDR3 protein: CASSLNSGEKLFF
clone size: -; V gene: TRBV4-1; J gene: TRBJ2-1; D gene: -; CDR3 DNA: TGCGCCAGCAGCCAAATGCCAGACTACAATGAGCAGTTCTTC; CDR3 protein: CASSQMPDYNEQFF
clone size: -; V gene: TRBV6-1; J gene: TRBJ2-2; D gene: -; CDR3 DNA: TGTGCCAGCAGTGGAAACACGTTTCCCGGGGAGCTGTTTTTT; CDR3 protein: CASSGNTFPGELFF